The 15 T cell receptor beta chains below come from one sample, sequenced in a study of blood T cell repertoires in COVID-19. Libraries were prepared by immunoSEQ multiplex PCR; TCRdb keeps only in-frame clonotypes and omits some of them. The sample shows 250,000 to 350,000 clones, roughly 86% of them seen only once. Sample: peripheral blood. The source of these receptors is a woman in her twenties or thirties with COVID-19, enrolled during active disease.

The chain carries TRBV5-1 and TRBJ2-3; 11 positions agree with TRBD1. Unmatched junction bases numbered 2, after V lost 3 bases and J lost 2 bases. CDR1 SGHRS and CDR2 YFSETQ come from the germline V gene. The CDR3 has 15 residues. The chain's CDR3 is CASSWGQGVTDTQYF. The DNA of the CDR3 is TGCGCCAGCAGCTGGGGACAGGGGGTCACAGATACGCAGTATTTT.

This clone appeared a few times. The chain has TRBV11-2 and TRBJ2-2; TRBD2 agrees at 10 bases. The CDR3 is 15 amino acids. The V and J ends lost 3 bases and 5 bases, in that order; junction bases with no gene match: 3. Germline V lookup: CDR1 SGHAT, CDR2 FQNNGV. The CDR3 DNA follows: TGTGCCAGCAGCTTTCTAGCGGGAGATACCGGGGAGCTGTTTTTT. It specifies CASSFLAGDTGELFF.

The J gene is TRBJ2-1, the V gene TRBV4-1; 12 bases match TRBD2. V trimming: 2 bases; J trimming: 8 bases; junction bases outside the gene matches: 7. This CDR3 contains 16 residues. Germline lookup yields CDR1 MGHRA and CDR2 YSYEKL. CDR3: CASSQSPSGRVDEQFF. The CDR3 nucleotides read TGCGCCAGCAGCCAATCTCCTAGCGGGAGGGTCGATGAGCAGTTCTTC.

In its sample, this clone was seen once. The chain has TRBV10-1 and TRBJ2-1; 12 nucleotides align to TRBD1. The germline gives CDR1 WNHNN, CDR2 SYGVQD (reference sequence). V shed 5 bases, J shed 8 bases, and the junction held 7 bases outside the gene matches. The CDR3 is made up of 15 amino acids. CDR3 protein: CASSTGTGGFDEQFF. As DNA, the CDR3 is TGCGCCAGCAGTACCGGGACAGGGGGCTTCGATGAGCAGTTCTTC.

The genes are TRBV18 and TRBJ1-4, with 7 bases fitting TRBD1. There are 17 residues in the CDR3. Germline V CDR1 and CDR2: KGHSH, LQKENI. V gave up 5 bases and J gave up 5 bases; unmatched junction bases: 14. The CDR3: CASSALFRDSSNEKLFF. Here the CDR3 DNA reads TGTGCCAGCTCAGCCCTGTTCCGGGACAGCTCCAATGAAAAACTGTTTTTT.

The CDR3 loop reads CASRYEGLYSNQPQHF. DNA for the CDR3: TGTGCCAGCAGATACGAGGGACTCTATAGCAATCAGCCCCAGCATTTT. The chain links TRBV28 to TRBJ1-5, with a weak D call TRBD1 (5 bases). Trimming pared 6 bases from V and 0 bases from J, leaving 15 bases between. Germline values: CDR1 MDHEN, CDR2 SYDVKM. There are 16 residues in the CDR3.

The chain recombines TRBV5-8 with TRBJ1-1; tentative D call: TRBD1 (6 bases). CDR1 is SGHTS, CDR2 YDEGEE, per germline. The CDR3 covers 14 residues. V was shortened by 7 bases and J by 0 bases, with 13 bases between the two germline ends. CDR3 residues: CASSGGTLNTEAFF. The CDR3 DNA follows: TGTGCCAGCTCTGGGGGCACTCTGAACACTGAAGCTTTCTTT. The full variable domain, rest sourced from reference TRBV5-8 and TRBJ1-1, is EAGVTQSPTHLIKTRGQQATLRCSPISGHTSVYWYQQALGLGLQFLLWYDEGEERNRGNFPPRFSGRQFPNYSSELNVNALELEDSALYLCASSGGTLNTEAFFGQGTRLTVV.

The chain links TRBV28 to TRBJ2-2; D may be TRBD2 (6 bases). Looked up from germline, CDR1 is MDHEN and CDR2 is SYDVKM. Deletions cut 6 bases from V and 8 bases from J, with 25 bases between. The CDR3 loop spans 17 amino acids. CDR3 DNA sequence: TGTGCCAGCAGCCCCTTCCGGGCGGGATCTCCGGGGGGGGAGCTGTTTTTT. Protein: CASSPFRAGSPGGELFF.

V and J are TRBV5-6 and TRBJ2-3, with 11 bases lining up with TRBD2. Losses at the gene ends were 0 bases for V and 6 bases for J; bases not matched to a gene: 3. Germline V gene data show CDR1 as SGHDT and CDR2 as YYEEEE. CDR3 length: 15 amino acids. CDR3 amino acids: CASSLVLAGVDTQYF. Here the CDR3 DNA reads TGTGCCAGCAGCTTGGTACTAGCGGGAGTGGATACGCAGTATTTT. The full variable domain, completed using reference TRBV5-6 and TRBJ2-3, is DAGVTQSPTHLIKTRGQQVTLRCSPKSGHDTVSWYQQALGQGPQFIFQYYEEEERQRGNFPDRFSGHQFPNYSSELNVNALLLGDSALYLCASSLVLAGVDTQYFGPGTRLTVL.

V gene TRBV2 combines with J gene TRBJ2-7, with TRBD1 identical over 9 bases. This CDR3 is built from 14 residues. V shed 6 bases, J shed 2 bases, and the junction held 5 bases outside the gene matches. CDR1 SNHLY and CDR2 FYNNEI come from the germline V gene. CDR3 protein: CASRPGQGPYEQYF. DNA of the CDR3: TGTGCCAGCAGACCGGGACAGGGTCCCTACGAGCAGTACTTC.

The genes are TRBV10-3 and TRBJ2-2; D is possibly TRBD1 (5 bases). The CDR3 covers 18 residues. Trimming took 5 bases from V and 2 from J, leaving 21 bases between them. Germline lookup yields CDR1 ENHRY and CDR2 SYGVKD. The CDR3 bases are TGTGCCATCAGTTCCCCGGACACCGACAGTGCCAACACCGGGGAGCTGTTTTTT. Translating gives CAISSPDTDSANTGELFF.

This rearrangement joins TRBV6-5 to TRBJ1-2; maybe TRBD1 (6 bases). This CDR3 spans 15 amino acids. In germline, CDR1 is MNHEY, CDR2 SVGAGI. V dropped 6 bases and J dropped 1 base, with 15 bases sitting between them. The CDR3 reads CASSLGGGGNYGYTF. The CDR3 DNA is TGTGCCAGCAGCCTGGGAGGGGGTGGTAACTATGGCTACACCTTC.

V is TRBV25-1 and J is TRBJ2-1, with D possibly matching TRBD2 (5 bases). This CDR3 is 14 amino acids long. Trimming cost V 1 base and J 10 bases, with 14 bases left between them. Germline CDR1 MGHDK, CDR2 SYGVNS. CDR3 sequence (DNA): TGTGCCAGCAGTGAATGGGAACGCCCGGGAGAGCAGTTCTTC. Protein product: CASSEWERPGEQFF.

V usage is TRBV6-5 and J usage is TRBJ1-5; TRBD1 might be the D (5 bases). Per the germline V gene, CDR1 is MNHEY and CDR2 is SVGAGI. V lost 2 bases and J lost 9, with 20 bases in between. The CDR3 loop spans 16 amino acids. Here the CDR3 reads CASSYQTARGLPPQHF. Written as DNA, the CDR3 is TGTGCCAGCAGTTACCAGACAGCCAGAGGCCTTCCGCCCCAGCATTTT.

The chain uses TRBV11-2 and TRBJ2-7; possibly TRBD1 for D (6 bases). The CDR3 spans 16 residues. Trimming took off 0 bases at V and 0 bases at J, with 12 bases between the two ends. The germline gives CDR1 SGHAT, CDR2 FQNNGV. The CDR3 is CASSLDRVGGSYEQYF. The CDR3 bases are TGTGCCAGCAGCTTAGATAGGGTAGGGGGCTCCTACGAGCAGTACTTC. Full variable domain (outside the CDR3, taken from reference TRBV11-2 and TRBJ2-7): EAGVAQSPRYKIIEKRQSVAFWCNPISGHATLYWYQQILGQGPKLLIQFQNNGVVDDSQLPKDRFSAERLKGVDSTLKIQPAKLEDSAVYLCASSLDRVGGSYEQYFGPGTRLTVT.